This T cell receptor (beta chain) was retrieved from a study of early T cells in non-severe SARS-CoV-2 infection. Looking at the study overall: The input, bulk RNA from unsorted whole blood, was sequenced, and chains were unpaired. Overall study findings and caveats: CD4 and private specificities were missed by VDJdb matching, which favored anti-spike CD8 responses.

Individual cDNA molecules carried attached unique molecular identifiers. TCRdb re-analysed the 5' RACE reads in MiXCR, keeping a single row per CDR3 protein. The sample holds about 71,000 distinct CDR3 sequences, around 13% seen once. As regards this clonotype: Its antigen is undetermined.

The CDR3 has 18 residues. Germline V gene sequence: CDR1 SGHNT, CDR2 YENEEA. The ends were cut back, 2 bases at V and 0 bases at J, with 17 bases in the middle. V is TRBV11-3 and J is TRBJ1-5; D call uncertain. The receptor was isolated from an adult who was a healthcare worker with PCR-confirmed SARS-CoV-2 infection or an uninfected control (not recorded which). Specimen: whole blood, collected at baseline. CDR3 sequence (DNA): TGTGCCAGCAGCTTACCCCAAAACAGAGTAAATAGCAATCAGCCCCAGCATTTT. This translates into CASSLPQNRVNSNQPQHF.